This T cell receptor (beta chain) was captured in a study of cytomegalovirus exposure and HLA in healthy donors. In the PCR, 60 Vbeta and 13 Jbeta primers were used. Sequencing used immunoSEQ multiplex PCR; TCRdb keeps in-frame clones, though not all of them. The sample records roughly 180,000 clones, about 75% being singletons. This CDR3 has 14 amino acids. Trimming pared 1 base from V and 1 base from J, leaving 8 bases between. The germline gives CDR1 SGHTA, CDR2 FQGNSA. This chain uses TRBV7-2 with TRBJ2-7; D possibly corresponds to TRBD1 (5 bases). This receptor was obtained from a female donor in good health and CMV-seronegative. The specimen was PBMCs. CDR3 region: CASSLVAGSYEQYF. CDR3 sequence (DNA): TGTGCCAGCAGCTTAGTAGCAGGGTCCTACGAGCAGTACTTC.